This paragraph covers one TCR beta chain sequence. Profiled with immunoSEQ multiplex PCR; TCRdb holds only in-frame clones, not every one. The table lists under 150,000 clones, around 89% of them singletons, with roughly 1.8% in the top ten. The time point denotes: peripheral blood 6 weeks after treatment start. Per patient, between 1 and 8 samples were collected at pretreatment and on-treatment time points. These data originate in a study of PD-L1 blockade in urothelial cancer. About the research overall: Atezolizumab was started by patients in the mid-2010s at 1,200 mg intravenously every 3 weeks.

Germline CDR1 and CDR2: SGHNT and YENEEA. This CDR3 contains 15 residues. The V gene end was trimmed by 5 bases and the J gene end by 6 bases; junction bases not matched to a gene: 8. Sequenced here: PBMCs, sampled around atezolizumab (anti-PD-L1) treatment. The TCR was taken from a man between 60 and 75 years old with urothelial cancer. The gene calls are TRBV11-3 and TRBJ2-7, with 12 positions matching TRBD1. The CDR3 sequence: CASSPRGTGGLEQYF. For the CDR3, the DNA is TGTGCCAGCAGCCCCCGCGGGACAGGGGGCCTCGAGCAGTACTTC.